This entry lists 14 T cell receptor beta chains sequenced from one sample in a study of blood T cell repertoires in COVID-19. Only in-frame clones appear in the TCRdb table, and some are missing; sequencing was by immunoSEQ multiplex PCR. The sample has 73,000 or so clones; roughly 89% are singletons. The sequenced material came from peripheral blood. The receptors were sampled from a man younger than 45 with acute or convalescent COVID-19.

This chain joins TRBV29-1 and TRBJ2-3; D uncertain. Trimming left V 6 bases short and J 2 bases short, with 9 bases between. Per the germline V gene, CDR1 is SQVTM and CDR2 is ANQGSEA. The CDR3 has 12 residues. In DNA, the CDR3 is TGCAGCGTAAGGAGCAACACAGATACGCAGTATTTT. Amino acids: CSVRSNTDTQYF.

This clone has only one observation. V and J are TRBV15 and TRBJ1-4; a weak D match, TRBD1 (6 bases). CDR1 and CDR2 from the germline V gene are LNHNV and YYDKDF (reference sequence). The CDR3 totals 16 residues. Trimming shortened V by 3 bases and J by 6 bases, and 17 bases separated the two germline ends. CDR3 in amino acids: CATSRGGDMGYEKLFF. The CDR3 DNA reads TGTGCCACCAGCAGGGGAGGGGACATGGGATATGAAAAACTGTTTTTT.

This clone was counted once. V gene TRBV20-1 combines with J gene TRBJ1-2; no definite D call. Trimming cost V 5 bases and J 5 bases, with 9 bases left between them. The CDR3 spans 11 residues. Germline-derived CDR1 and CDR2 are DFQATT and SNEGSKA (reference sequence). In DNA, the CDR3 is TGCAGTGCTTCCGGTCCGTATGGCTACACCTTC. Encoded protein: CSASGPYGYTF.

The genes are TRBV4-1 and TRBJ2-7; the D gene is possibly TRBD2 (6 bases). Germline V gene sequence: CDR1 MGHRA, CDR2 YSYEKL. The V end lost 0 bases, the J end lost 0 bases, and 15 bases lay between the germline ends. The CDR3 spans 17 residues. CDR3 protein: CASSQDVRGRSSYEQYF. As DNA, the CDR3 is TGCGCCAGCAGCCAAGATGTTCGGGGGAGGTCCTCCTACGAGCAGTACTTC.

The chain uses TRBV3-1 (or the pseudogene TRBV3-2) and TRBJ1-2; D ambiguous. Trimming stripped 4 bases from V and 2 bases from J, with 8 bases between. The CDR3 contains 13 residues. The germline V gene has CDR1 LGHDT and CDR2 YNNKEL (reference sequence). CDR3 sequence: CASSRSTNYGYTF. CDR3 DNA: TGTGCCAGCAGCCGATCCACAAACTATGGCTACACCTTC.

The rearrangement links TRBV18 to TRBJ2-7; weak D call: TRBD2 (6 bases). The CDR3 covers 13 residues. Germline assignment: CDR1 KGHSH and CDR2 LQKENI. V was trimmed by 3 bases and J by 7 bases, leaving 13 bases between them. CDR3 in DNA: TGTGCCAGCTCACCTCAACATGGAGGGGAGCAGTACTTC. This codes for CASSPQHGGEQYF. Drawing the rest from reference TRBV18 and TRBJ2-7, the complete variable domain is NAGVMQNPRHLVRRRGQEARLRCSPMKGHSHVYWYRQLPEEGLKFMVYLQKENIIDESGMPKERFSAEFPKEGPSILRIQQVVRGDSAAYFCASSPQHGGEQYFGPGTRLTVT.

The chain recombines TRBV2 with TRBJ1-2; possible D gene TRBD1, 6 bases. V was pared by 4 bases and J by 1 base, with 7 bases between. The CDR3 spans 13 residues. Germline V gene sequence: CDR1 SNHLY, CDR2 FYNNEI. DNA for the CDR3: TGTGCCAGCAGTGTGGACAGTAACTATGGCTACACCTTC. Translated: CASSVDSNYGYTF.

The chain couples TRBV10-2 to TRBJ2-1; TRBD2 agrees at 10 bases. Germline values: CDR1 WSHSY, CDR2 SAAADI. The CDR3 is 13 residues long. After removal of 6 bases from V and 8 bases from J, the junction contained 4 bases not matched to a gene. CDR3 amino acids: CASSGTSVHEQFF. The CDR3 region has the DNA TGCGCCAGCAGCGGGACTAGCGTCCATGAGCAGTTCTTC.

This rearrangement joins TRBV5-1 to TRBJ2-2, with 11 bases lining up with TRBD2. The CDR3 covers 17 residues. CDR1 and CDR2 (germline): SGHRS, YFSETQ. J lost 4 bases, V lost 8 bases, and 13 bases had no gene match. Written as DNA, the CDR3 is TGCGCCAGGCCCGGGGTAGCGGGAGGGTCGCGCACCGGGGAGCTGTTTTTT. This translates into CARPGVAGGSRTGELFF.

On this clone itself: This sample also contains other DNA sequences that code for the same CDR3. The chain links TRBV7-3 to TRBJ2-2, with 9 bases lining up with TRBD2. V gave up 1 base and J gave up 3 bases; unmatched junction bases: 3. This CDR3 has 16 residues. Per the germline V gene, CDR1 is SGHTA and CDR2 is FQGTGA. CDR3 sequence (DNA): TGTGCCAGCAGCTTAAGGGGCGGGAGGGACACCGGGGAGCTGTTTTTT. Translating gives CASSLRGGRDTGELFF.

The gene calls are TRBV7-8 and TRBJ2-5, with a weak D call TRBD1 (5 bases). This CDR3 has 15 amino acids. Germline V gene sequence: CDR1 SGHVS, CDR2 FQNEAQ. V was clipped by 5 bases and J by 6 bases, with 19 bases between them. In DNA, the CDR3 is TGTGCCAGCAGCCACAGGTTTGAAGGTTGGAAGACCCAGTACTTC. Its translation is CASSHRFEGWKTQYF. The complete variable domain, with remaining parts taken from reference TRBV7-8 and TRBJ2-5, reads GAGVSQSPRYKVAKRGQDVALRCDPISGHVSLFWYQQALGQGPEFLTYFQNEAQLDKSGLPSDRFFAERPEGSVSTLKIQRTQQEDSAVYLCASSHRFEGWKTQYFGPGTRLLVL.

This chain uses TRBV12-5 with TRBJ2-5; TRBD2 is a possible D gene (5 bases). The CDR3 contains 15 residues. The V gene's germline CDR1 is LGHNT and CDR2 FRNRAP. Trimming left V 5 bases short and J 1 base short, with 14 bases between. CDR3: CASGPGLAFQETQYF. For the CDR3, the DNA is TGTGCTAGTGGTCCAGGACTGGCCTTCCAAGAGACCCAGTACTTC.

The chain employs TRBV2 and TRBJ2-1, with 13 positions matching TRBD2. V lost 4 bases and J lost 10; bases outside the gene matches: 7. There are 15 residues in the CDR3. Germline lookup yields CDR1 SNHLY and CDR2 FYNNEI. The CDR3 DNA is TGTGCCAGCAGTGTACTAGCGGGAGGGCCGGGGGAGCAGTTCTTC. Translated: CASSVLAGGPGEQFF.

The chain employs TRBV30 and TRBJ2-7; D call uncertain. The V end lost 2 bases, the J end lost 6 bases, and 17 bases lay between the germline ends. The CDR3 sequence is 14 residues long. Per the germline V gene, CDR1 is GTSNPN and CDR2 is SVGIG (reference sequence). The chain's CDR3 is CAWSLATSLPEQYF. The CDR3, as DNA: TGTGCCTGGAGTTTGGCCACCTCCCTTCCCGAGCAGTACTTC.